These 16 T cell receptor beta chains were all obtained from the same sample, sequenced in a study of cytomegalovirus exposure and HLA in healthy donors. PCR employed 60 Vbeta and 13 Jbeta primers. Repertoires were generated with immunoSEQ multiplex PCR, while TCRdb's copy carries only in-frame clones and drops some. The sample carries around 170,000 clones, 65% to 85% recorded once. The sample taken for sequencing was PBMCs. The receptors shown here come from a man aged 50-59 years in good health and CMV-seronegative.

Concerning this clone: The germline gene is not matched at one end of the junction; a read error may be the cause. The J gene is TRBJ2-5, the V gene TRBV7-9; maybe TRBD1 (6 bases). Germline V gene lookup returns CDR1 SEHNR and CDR2 FQNEAQ (reference sequence). The CDR3 spans 12 residues. CDR3 amino acids: CLTTGQSETQYF. In DNA, the CDR3 is TGCCTTACGACAGGTCAATCCGAGACCCAGTACTTC. Based on the CDR3 plus reference TRBV7-9 and TRBJ2-5, the full variable domain is DTGVSQNPRHKITKRGQNVTFRCDPISEHNRLYWYRQTLGQGPEFLTYFQNEAQLEKSRLLSDRFSAERPKGSFSTLEIQRTEQGDSAMYLCLTTGQSETQYFGPGTRLLVL.

This clone was seen a few times. The chain carries TRBV14 and TRBJ1-1; D is perhaps TRBD1 (5 bases). Germline V gives CDR1 SGHDN, CDR2 FVKESK. This CDR3 contains 14 residues. Trimming left V 1 base short and J 6 bases short, with 12 bases between. The CDR3 sequence: CASSQAGIGAEAFF. As DNA, the CDR3 is TGTGCCAGCAGCCAAGCAGGGATTGGCGCTGAAGCTTTCTTT.

This clone was picked up one time. The chain has TRBV27 and TRBJ2-3; 12 bases map to TRBD1. Per the germline V gene, CDR1 is MNHEY and CDR2 is SMNVEV (reference sequence). After removal of 3 bases from V and 7 bases from J, the junction contained 2 bases not matched to a gene. The CDR3 has 14 residues. CDR3 protein: CASSLGTGGNTQYF. In nucleotides, the CDR3 is TGTGCCAGCAGTTTGGGGACAGGGGGCAATACGCAGTATTTT.

V is TRBV5-1 and J is TRBJ2-6; weak D call: TRBD2 (5 bases). The CDR3 is made up of 16 amino acids. The germline V gene encodes CDR1 SGHRS and CDR2 YFSETQ. V was trimmed by 3 bases and J by 0 bases, leaving 10 bases between them. CDR3 protein: CASSSEGSSGANVLTF. CDR3 coding DNA: TGCGCCAGCAGCTCCGAGGGCAGCTCTGGGGCCAACGTCCTGACTTTC.

This rearrangement joins TRBV14 to TRBJ1-1; tentatively, D is TRBD1 (5 bases). This CDR3 spans 13 amino acids. V gave up 4 bases and J gave up 1 base, with 7 bases separating them. Germline V gene data show CDR1 as SGHDN and CDR2 as FVKESK. DNA for the CDR3: TGTGCCAGCAGCCTGCAGGGGAACACTGAAGCTTTCTTT. This translates into CASSLQGNTEAFF.

V is TRBV9 and J is TRBJ2-7; 8 bases are a match to TRBD2. The CDR3 covers 15 residues. CDR1 and CDR2 (germline): SGDLS, YYNGEE. The trim removed 0 bases at V and 3 bases at J, leaving 5 bases unmatched. The CDR3 reads CASSVENSGDYEQYF. In DNA, the CDR3 is TGTGCCAGCAGCGTAGAGAATAGCGGGGACTACGAGCAGTACTTC.

The rearrangement links TRBV7-9 to TRBJ1-4; no reliable D call. Per the germline V gene, CDR1 is SEHNR and CDR2 is FQNEAQ (reference sequence). The CDR3 spans 15 residues. Between the trimmed V and J ends, which lost 5 bases and 0 bases, there was a span of 10 bases. CDR3 nucleotides: TGTGCCAGCAGCGGCGGTGGCACAACTAATGAAAAACTGTTTTTT. It codes for CASSGGGTTNEKLFF. The whole variable domain, filled in from reference TRBV7-9 and TRBJ1-4, reads DTGVSQNPRHKITKRGQNVTFRCDPISEHNRLYWYRQTLGQGPEFLTYFQNEAQLEKSRLLSDRFSAERPKGSFSTLEIQRTEQGDSAMYLCASSGGGTTNEKLFFGSGTQLSVL.

The chain links TRBV6-5 to TRBJ2-1; a weak D match, TRBD1 (5 bases). Trimming pared 4 bases from V and 8 bases from J, leaving 12 bases between. Germline CDR1 is MNHEY and CDR2 is SVGAGI. This CDR3 spans 13 amino acids. The CDR3 sequence is CASSSGIGDEQFF. The CDR3 nucleotides are TGTGCCAGCAGTTCAGGGATAGGCGATGAGCAGTTCTTC.

The rearrangement joins TRBV7-2 to TRBJ2-3; 10 bases agree with TRBD2. J was trimmed by 4 bases and V by 1 base; bases with no gene match: 2. CDR1 is SGHTA and CDR2 is FQGNSA in the germline V gene. The CDR3 contains 15 residues. This CDR3 reads CASSLVAGGSDTQYF. For the CDR3, the DNA is TGTGCCAGCAGCTTAGTAGCGGGGGGATCAGATACGCAGTATTTT.

The genes are TRBV30 and TRBJ1-4; TRBD1 aligns across 9 bases. Germline V CDR1 and CDR2: GTSNPN, SVGIG (reference sequence). V was pared by 4 bases and J by 8 bases, with 11 bases of the junction left unmatched. The CDR3 consists of 15 residues. CDR3 in amino acids: CAWKGWGQGSEKLFF. In nucleotides, the CDR3 is TGTGCCTGGAAAGGTTGGGGACAGGGAAGCGAAAAACTGTTTTTT.

This clone has just a few counts. The genes are TRBV7-8 and TRBJ2-1; TRBD1 might be the D (6 bases). Trimming took off 3 bases at V and 5 bases at J, with 11 bases between the two ends. Germline V gives CDR1 SGHVS, CDR2 FQNEAQ. This CDR3 has 14 residues. CDR3 amino acids: CASSLRTVNNEQFF. The CDR3 nucleotides read TGTGCCAGCAGCTTGAGGACAGTGAACAATGAGCAGTTCTTC. The full variable domain, completed using reference TRBV7-8 and TRBJ2-1, is GAGVSQSPRYKVAKRGQDVALRCDPISGHVSLFWYQQALGQGPEFLTYFQNEAQLDKSGLPSDRFFAERPEGSVSTLKIQRTQQEDSAVYLCASSLRTVNNEQFFGPGTRLTVL.

The gene calls are TRBV4-3 and TRBJ1-6; a weak D match, TRBD1 (5 bases). Germline assignment: CDR1 LGHNA and CDR2 YSLEER. V was trimmed by 1 base and J by 5 bases, leaving 12 bases between them. This CDR3 is built from 16 residues. DNA of the CDR3: TGCGCCAGCAGCCAAGCCCCGGGGGGAGATAATTCACCCCTCCACTTT. It is translated as CASSQAPGGDNSPLHF.

This chain uses TRBV5-6 with TRBJ2-7; the D gene is possibly TRBD1 (6 bases). CDR3 size: 16 residues. Trimming removed 0 bases at V and 5 bases at J, with 18 bases between. Germline lookup yields CDR1 SGHDT and CDR2 YYEEEE. CDR3: CASSLETTGNFDEQYF. In DNA form, the CDR3 reads TGTGCCAGCAGCTTGGAAACAACAGGGAATTTCGACGAGCAGTACTTC.

The chain couples TRBV7-2 to TRBJ1-5; D is unclear. The germline V and J ends were trimmed by 2 bases and 7 bases, with 15 bases remaining between them. The CDR3 runs to 15 residues. CDR1 is SGHTA, CDR2 FQGNSA, per germline. The CDR3 nucleotides are TGTGCCAGCAGCTTACGGACTTGGGGTCTACAGCCCCAGCATTTT. This sequence encodes CASSLRTWGLQPQHF.

The J gene is TRBJ2-5, the V gene TRBV18; D ambiguous. V was trimmed by 3 bases and J by 7 bases, leaving 6 bases between them. The germline V gene encodes CDR1 KGHSH and CDR2 LQKENI. The CDR3 totals 11 residues. The CDR3 DNA follows: TGTGCCAGCTCACCCCCAGGGACCCAGTACTTC. It codes for CASSPPGTQYF.

This clone was seen a handful of times. The genes are TRBV27 and TRBJ2-1, with 7 nucleotides matching TRBD2. CDR1 MNHEY and CDR2 SMNVEV come from the germline V gene (reference sequence). The CDR3 sequence is 11 residues long. After removal of 5 bases from V and 13 bases from J, the junction contained 5 bases not matched to a gene. CDR3 bases: TGTGCCAGCAGTAGAAGCGGGGCCCAGTTCTTC. It translates to CASSRSGAQFF.